This T cell receptor (beta chain) was captured in a study of blood T cell repertoires in COVID-19. For the study at large: COVID-19 samples, acute and convalescent, were from the United States, Italy and Spain. PBMCs, B-cell-depleted T cells, or T cells provided the cDNA or gDNA that made up the material.

In the source study's methods: Counts of nucleated cells, estimated from reference gene primer amplification, were obtained. TCRdb keeps only in-frame clones here, not all; method: immunoSEQ multiplex PCR. V, J and clone size are taken as reported in that table, and D and trimming were inferred from the DNA itself. Among 55,000 to 70,000 clones listed, 91% were seen once. The CDR3 is 14 amino acids. Germline values: CDR1 SQVTM, CDR2 ANQGSEA. The V and J ends lost 0 bases and 4 bases respectively, with 12 bases between them. Seattle enrolled patients during active infection and tracked them longitudinally.

The chain combines TRBV29-1 with TRBJ1-2; maybe TRBD1 (6 bases). What was sequenced was peripheral blood. The TCR sequence derives from a man aged 35-49 years with COVID-19, enrolled during active disease. The DNA for the CDR3 is TGCAGCGTTGAAGATTCAGGGGCGACCTATGGCTACACCTTC. Protein sequence: CSVEDSGATYGYTF.